This TCR beta chain comes out of a study of blood T cell repertoires in COVID-19 (dated by TCRdb to 2018 to 2021). Describing the broader study: The collaborator samples originated in the United States, Italy and Spain and spanned the acute and convalescent phases of COVID-19. The prospective study material was composed of cDNA or gDNA derived from T cells, B-cell-depleted T cells, or PBMCs. Subjects who had been exposed to COVID-19, were actively infected with it, or had recovered from it provided the deeply sampled blood TCRbeta repertoires that made up the dataset. Nearly every sample came with metadata listing a de-identified subject ID, COVID-19 status, age in years and sex. The repertoires were released in a freely available public database meant as a resource for research on the immune response to SARS-CoV-2. Where available, HLA class I and class II types were obtained from metadata supplied by the sample provider rather than from assay-based typing. The samples were drawn from two sources: the first 160 participants of the ongoing ImmuneRACE study, and 1,000 to 1,500 subjects contributed by 6 global collaborators. Overall results and qualifications from the work: How much clinical and demographic metadata was included differed by source and by participant, and the metadata was provided uncurated.

Whole blood was collected in K2EDTA tubes by collaborating institutions according to the institutions' own protocols. For TCRbeta analysis, collaborators shipped samples as frozen whole blood, isolated PBMCs, or DNA extracted from either of those sample types. Concerning this clone: What this receptor recognizes is not known. Base qualities are not at hand, and no much larger clone is one base apart.

TCRbeta CDR3 regions were amplified from genomic DNA using the immunoSEQ Assay, a bias-controlled multiplex PCR. As for how the authors treated the data: The number of nucleated cells in each sample was estimated from the amplification of reference gene primers within the assay. Sequence reads were collapsed and filtered to measure the absolute abundance of every unique TCRbeta CDR3 rearrangement. For each sample, productive Simpson clonality was calculated as the square root of Simpson's diversity index over productive rearrangements. In its TCRdb copy, this immuneACCESS table keeps in-frame sequences only and misses some clones. Where compared with another copy, unresolved V genes explain less than half of these, and the others have no known cause. Clone size and V and J calls were adopted from that table, with D and trimming inferred from the DNA. This sample holds 130,000 to 150,000 clones; more than 75% were observed only once. The ten largest clones add up to roughly 4.9% of the sample.

This sequence originates from a human donor in a cohort sampled during active COVID-19. The source material was peripheral blood.

The CDR3 is CASSKGTGDSSGANVLTF. The sequence in DNA is TGTGCCAGTAGTAAAGGGACAGGGGATAGCTCTGGGGCCAACGTCCTGACTTTC. The V and J genes are TRBV19 and TRBJ2-6; 10 nucleotides in the junction match TRBD1. The CDR3 goes from the cysteine to the phenylalanine over 18 residues. Only the CDR3 region is kept as DNA, spanning 54 bases read in frame from base 1. The germline V gene (reference sequence) gives CDR1 as LNHDA and CDR2 as SQIVND. Trimming removed 4 bases from V and 0 bases from J; the gene matches leave 6 bases unexplained.